Listed here is a single T cell receptor (beta chain). The antigen is not known. This entry comes from a study of beta chain features in type 1 diabetes. General observations from the study: Any HLA-type effect on TCRB rearrangement remained unresolved here. A pattern of fewer insertions and more deletions at VDJ junctions was seen in type 1 diabetes patients. Amplification by PCR could prefer shorter templates, with the same effect in patients and controls. cDNA-based sequencing might over-represent cells highly expressing TCR.

The germline V and J ends were trimmed by 5 bases and 6 bases, with 10 bases remaining between them. Germline V gene sequence: CDR1 SNHLY, CDR2 FYNNEI. This CDR3 region has 13 residues. As every portion of the isolated RNA was reverse transcribed, the sequencing read expressed TCRB transcripts. Assay used: immunoSEQ multiplex PCR; TCRdb lists only in-frame clones, some missing. The table shows around 180,000 clones, with about 13% occurring only once. The J gene is TRBJ2-2, the V gene TRBV2; D perhaps matches TRBD1 (5 bases). The sample consisted of central memory CD4+ T cells from blood. This clonotype was obtained from a woman between 18 and 29 years old in good health. The CDR3 DNA is TGTGCCAGCAGTATTCAGGGTTCCGGGGAGCTGTTTTTT. As protein: CASSIQGSGELFF.